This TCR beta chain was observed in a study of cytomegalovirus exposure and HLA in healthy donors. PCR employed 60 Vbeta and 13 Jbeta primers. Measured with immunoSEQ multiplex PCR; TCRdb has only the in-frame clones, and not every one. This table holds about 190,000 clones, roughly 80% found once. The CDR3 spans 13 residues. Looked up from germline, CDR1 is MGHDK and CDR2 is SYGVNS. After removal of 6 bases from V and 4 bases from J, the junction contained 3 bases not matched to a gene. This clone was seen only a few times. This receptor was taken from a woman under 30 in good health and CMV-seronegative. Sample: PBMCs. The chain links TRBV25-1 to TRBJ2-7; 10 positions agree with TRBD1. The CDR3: CASSSGQGYEQYF. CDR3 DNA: TGTGCCAGCAGCTCGGGACAGGGGTACGAGCAGTACTTC.